One and the same sample provided the 18 T cell receptor beta chains below, sequenced in a study of preoperative IRX-2 immunotherapy in early breast cancer. Treatment defined: preoperative locoregional IRX-2 cytokine immunotherapy. TCRdb's copy holds only in-frame clones and misses some; the assay was immunoSEQ multiplex PCR. The table records about 89,000 clones, roughly 89% of them present only once. The sample here was tumor tissue, taken after IRX-2 immunotherapy. Source of these receptors: a human donor with breast cancer.

This chain joins TRBV10-2 and TRBJ2-7, with D uncertain. The CDR3 has 13 amino acids. CDR1 is WSHSY, CDR2 SAAADI, per germline. V lost 3 bases, J lost 0 bases, and 6 bases lay in between. The CDR3 protein is CASSEESSYEQYF. The CDR3, as DNA: TGCGCCAGCAGTGAAGAGAGCTCCTACGAGCAGTACTTC.

The rearrangement joins TRBV30 to TRBJ2-7, with D possibly being TRBD1 (5 bases). The germline CDR1 and CDR2 sequences are GTSNPN and SVGIG (reference sequence). CDR3 length equals 11 residues. Trimming shortened V by 4 bases and J by 2 bases, and 6 bases separated the two germline ends. CDR3 sequence reads: CAWKDTYEQYF. CDR3 DNA sequence: TGTGCCTGGAAGGACACCTACGAGCAGTACTTC.

J is TRBJ2-1 and V is TRBV29-1; 10 nucleotides line up with TRBD2. The CDR3 consists of 16 residues. V was pared by 2 bases and J by 4 bases, with 8 bases of the junction left unmatched. The germline gives CDR1 SQVTM, CDR2 ANQGSEA. CDR3 region: CSVESLAGVGYNEQFF. The CDR3 bases are TGCAGCGTTGAAAGTCTAGCGGGAGTCGGGTACAATGAGCAGTTCTTC.

The chain joins TRBV19 to TRBJ2-5; maybe TRBD2 (5 bases). CDR3 size: 13 residues. The V gene's germline CDR1 is LNHDA and CDR2 SQIVND (reference sequence). V was clipped by 3 bases and J by 5 bases, with 10 bases between them. As DNA, the CDR3 is TGTGCCAGTAGTATTACTAGAAGGGAGACCCAGTACTTC. This codes for CASSITRRETQYF. The full variable domain, rest sourced from reference TRBV19 and TRBJ2-5, is DGGITQSPKYLFRKEGQNVTLSCEQNLNHDAMYWYRQDPGQGLRLIYYSQIVNDFQKGDIAEGYSVSREKKESFPLTVTSAQKNPTAFYLCASSITRRETQYFGPGTRLLVL.

J is TRBJ1-3 and V is TRBV7-8, with TRBD1 matching 7 bases. The germline V gene has CDR1 SGHVS and CDR2 FQNEAQ. This CDR3 comprises 16 residues. Trimming took 5 bases from V and 2 from J; bases not matched to a gene: 9. DNA of the CDR3: TGTGCCAGCAGCCAGGGGGGGAAGGAGACTGGAAACACCATATATTTT. This sequence encodes CASSQGGKETGNTIYF.

This chain uses TRBV30 with TRBJ2-1; possible D gene TRBD2, 5 bases. The V and J ends lost 0 bases and 5 bases respectively, with 11 bases between them. Per the germline V gene, CDR1 is GTSNPN and CDR2 is SVGIG (reference sequence). CDR3 size: 14 residues. Here the CDR3 DNA reads TGTGCCTGGAGTGTACCCGGGGTTAACAATGAGCAGTTCTTC. Protein product: CAWSVPGVNNEQFF.

This clone was picked up one time. The chain has TRBV6-8 and TRBJ1-2; D is ambiguous. Germline loops: CDR1 MNHGY, CDR2 SAAAGT. This CDR3 contains 12 residues. V dropped 4 bases and J dropped 11 bases, with 14 bases sitting between them. The CDR3 here is CASSSPVWVYTF. CDR3 nucleotides: TGTGCCAGCAGTTCCCCCGTCTGGGTTTACACCTTC.

The genes are TRBV10-3 and TRBJ1-1, with D unresolved. Germline V gene sequence: CDR1 ENHRY, CDR2 SYGVKD. Trimming left V 2 bases short and J 0 bases short, with 4 bases between. This CDR3 has 13 residues. CDR3 residues: CAISEGVNTEAFF. CDR3 DNA sequence: TGTGCCATCAGTGAGGGGGTGAACACTGAAGCTTTCTTT.

This chain uses TRBV12-5 with TRBJ1-3; D is possibly TRBD1 (5 bases). Germline V CDR1 and CDR2: LGHNT, FRNRAP. This CDR3 is 18 amino acids long. The ends were cut back, 2 bases at V and 0 bases at J, with 17 bases in the middle. The chain's CDR3 is CASGLSQRTLNSGNTIYF. As DNA, the CDR3 is TGTGCTAGTGGTTTGTCTCAACGGACATTAAACTCTGGAAACACCATATATTTT. Using reference TRBV12-5 and TRBJ1-3 for the parts outside the CDR3, the full variable domain is DARVTQTPRHKVTEMGQEVTMRCQPILGHNTVFWYRQTMMQGLELLAYFRNRAPLDDSGMPKDRFSAEMPDATLATLKIQPSEPRDSAVYFCASGLSQRTLNSGNTIYFGEGSWLTVV.

This clone was seen a single time. The chain links TRBV7-1 to TRBJ2-7; D gene ambiguous. TRBV7-1 is an ORF for which the function is uncertain. This CDR3 comprises 14 residues. V was trimmed by 4 bases and J by 3 bases, leaving 13 bases between them. The CDR3 loop reads CASSLYSELYEQYF. The DNA of the CDR3 is TGTGCCAGCAGCTTGTACAGCGAACTCTACGAGCAGTACTTC.

The rearrangement joins TRBV7-1 to TRBJ1-3; D not certain. TRBV7-1 qualifies as an ORF whose function is uncertain. CDR3 size: 15 residues. V gave up 5 bases and J gave up 4 bases, with 15 bases separating them. CDR3 protein: CASSPRESNGNTIYF. The CDR3 coding sequence is TGTGCCAGCAGCCCTCGGGAGAGCAACGGAAACACCATATATTTT.

This clone was seen more than once but under ten times. The chain carries TRBV11-3 and TRBJ1-3, with TRBD1 matching 7 bases. CDR1 is SGHNT, CDR2 YENEEA, per germline. V lost 5 bases to trimming and J lost 6 bases; unmatched junction nucleotides: 10. This CDR3 contains 15 residues. CDR3 protein: CASSLTTGAVNTIYF. CDR3 coding DNA: TGTGCCAGCAGCCTCACCACAGGGGCTGTAAACACCATATATTTT.

The chain links TRBV6-8 to TRBJ2-5; D may be TRBD2 (6 bases). CDR1 is MNHGY and CDR2 is SAAAGT in the germline V gene. CDR3 length equals 15 residues. The V gene lost 6 bases and the J gene lost 4 bases, with 18 bases spanning the gap. CDR3 in DNA: TGTGCCAGCAGGTCCGGGGGAACCTCGGTAGAGACCCAGTACTTC. Its translation: CASRSGGTSVETQYF.

This chain uses TRBV28 with TRBJ1-2; weak D call: TRBD1 (6 bases). CDR3 size: 15 residues. CDR1 MDHEN and CDR2 SYDVKM come from the germline V gene. V was cut by 5 bases and J by 6 bases, with 19 bases left in between. Here the CDR3 reads CASSPPAGAEHGYTF. The CDR3 region has the DNA TGTGCCAGCAGTCCCCCGGCAGGGGCGGAACATGGCTACACCTTC.

The chain has TRBV10-2 and TRBJ2-7; no firm D call. V dropped 4 bases and J dropped 0 bases, with 13 bases sitting between them. CDR1 and CDR2 (germline): WSHSY, SAAADI. The CDR3 is 15 amino acids. Written as DNA, the CDR3 is TGCGCCAGCAGTGGAAGACACCGTAGCTCCTACGAGCAGTACTTC. It codes for CASSGRHRSSYEQYF.

This chain uses TRBV30 with TRBJ1-2, with D perhaps TRBD1 (6 bases). Germline V CDR1 and CDR2: GTSNPN, SVGIG (reference sequence). Trimming shortened V by 3 bases and J by 4 bases, and 9 bases separated the two germline ends. The length of the CDR3 is 12 residues. The CDR3 reads CAWRQGLYGYTF. DNA of the CDR3: TGTGCCTGGAGACAGGGTCTCTATGGCTACACCTTC.

The J gene is TRBJ2-6, the V gene TRBV5-1, with D perhaps assigned TRBD1 or TRBD2 (6 bases each). V shed 0 bases and J shed 4 bases, with 14 bases lying between them. Germline V gene lookup returns CDR1 SGHRS and CDR2 YFSETQ. The CDR3 sequence is 17 residues long. As DNA, the CDR3 is TGCGCCAGCAGCTTGGAGGGGGGCACGCGCGGGGCCAACGTCCTGACTTTC. Amino acid sequence: CASSLEGGTRGANVLTF.

This chain uses TRBV19 with TRBJ1-1, with D perhaps matching TRBD1 (5 bases). The CDR3 totals 14 residues. Germline assignment: CDR1 LNHDA and CDR2 SQIVND (reference sequence). V was cut by 7 bases and J by 1 base, with 13 bases left in between. In DNA form, the CDR3 reads TGTGCCAGTAAGCAGGGAATGGCGAACACTGAAGCTTTCTTT. It is translated as CASKQGMANTEAFF.